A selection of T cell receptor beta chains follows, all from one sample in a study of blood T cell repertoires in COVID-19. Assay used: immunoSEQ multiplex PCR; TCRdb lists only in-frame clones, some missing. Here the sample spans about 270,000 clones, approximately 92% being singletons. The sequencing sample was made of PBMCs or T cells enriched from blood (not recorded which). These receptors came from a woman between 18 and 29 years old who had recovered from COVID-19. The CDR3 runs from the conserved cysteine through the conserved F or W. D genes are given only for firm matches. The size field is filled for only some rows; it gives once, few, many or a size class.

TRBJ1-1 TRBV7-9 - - TGTGCCAGCAGCTTAGGTTCAGGGGTTCGTATTGAAGCTTTCTTT CASSLGSGVRIEAFF
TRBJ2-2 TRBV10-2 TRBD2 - TGCGCCAGCAGCCGACTAGCGCCTAACGGGGAGCTGTTTTTT CASSRLAPNGELFF
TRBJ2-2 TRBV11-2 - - TGTGCCAGCAGCAGTATCCGGGGGAACACCGGGGAGCTGTTTTTT CASSSIRGNTGELFF
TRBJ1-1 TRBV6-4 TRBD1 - TGTGCCAGCAGTATTAAGACAGGGGCGGACACTGAAGCTTTCTTT CASSIKTGADTEAFF
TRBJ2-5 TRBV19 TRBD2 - TGTGCCAGTAGTACCCGAGCGGGGGGGCTTGGAGAGACCCAGTACTTC CASSTRAGGLGETQYF
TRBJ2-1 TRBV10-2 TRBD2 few TGCGCCAGCAGAATAGCGGGGGACTCCTACAATGAGCAGTTCTTC CASRIAGDSYNEQFF
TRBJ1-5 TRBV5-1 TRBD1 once TGCGCCAGCAGCCCGGCAGGGGGAACCAATCAGCCCCAGCATTTT CASSPAGGTNQPQHF
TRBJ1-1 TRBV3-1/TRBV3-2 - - TGTGCCAGCAGCCAAGAGTTATTAACAGCAGCGAACACTGAAGCTTTCTTT CASSQELLTAANTEAFF
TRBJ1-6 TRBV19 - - TGTGCCAGTTCTCACCTCGACAGCTCCTATAATTCACCCCTCCACTTT CASSHLDSSYNSPLHF
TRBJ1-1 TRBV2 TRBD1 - TGTGCCAGCAGTACGGACAGGCGAACTGAAGCTTTCTTT CASSTDRRTEAFF
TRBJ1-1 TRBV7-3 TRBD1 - TGTGCCAGCAGCAGACAGGGGGGTTCGAACACTGAAGCTTTCTTT CASSRQGGSNTEAFF
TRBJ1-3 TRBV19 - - TGTGCCAGTAGTACCGGCGGTCTGACTGGAAACACCATATATTTT CASSTGGLTGNTIYF
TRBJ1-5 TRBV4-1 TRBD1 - TGCGCCAGCAGCCATGACCCCGGGACAGGGGAAAAATATAGCAATCAGCCCCAGCATTTT CASSHDPGTGEKYSNQPQHF
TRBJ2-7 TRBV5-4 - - TGTGCCAGCAGCGACGAAATCAAGTCGGGGGAGCAGTACTTC CASSDEIKSGEQYF
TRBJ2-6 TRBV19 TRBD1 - TGTGCCAGTAGTCCTCCGGACAGGGAGAGAATATCTGGGGCCAACGTCCTGACTTTC CASSPPDRERISGANVLTF
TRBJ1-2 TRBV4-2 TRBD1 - TGTGCCAGCAGCCCCACGGGACAGGGAGGCTATGGCTACACCTTC CASSPTGQGGYGYTF
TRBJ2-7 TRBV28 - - TGTGCCAGCAGTTCGCAACTGACAGGATCTGACGAGCAGTACTTC CASSSQLTGSDEQYF
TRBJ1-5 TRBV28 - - TGTGCCAGCAGTTTGCAGCTCGAGGGGCCCCAGCATTTT CASSLQLEGPQHF
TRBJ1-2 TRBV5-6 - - TGTGCCAGCAGCTTTGGACAGCACTATGGCTACACCTTC CASSFGQHYGYTF
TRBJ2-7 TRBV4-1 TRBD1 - TGCGCCAGCAGCCGCAACCCAGACAGGGGGCTGTCCTACGAGCAGTACTTC CASSRNPDRGLSYEQYF
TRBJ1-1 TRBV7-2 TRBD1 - TGTGCCAGCAGCTCCTCCGACAGGGGTGGCACTGAAGCTTTCTTT CASSSSDRGGTEAFF
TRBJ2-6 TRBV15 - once TGTGCCACCAGCAGAGATCATGGGGCCAACGTCCTGACTTTC CATSRDHGANVLTF
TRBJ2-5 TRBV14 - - TGTGCCAGCAGCCAAGGAGCAGGATGGGAGACCCAGTACTTC CASSQGAGWETQYF
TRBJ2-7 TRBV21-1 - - TGTGCCAGCAGCAAAGAAGATCGCAGGGACTACGAGCAGTACTTC CASSKEDRRDYEQYF
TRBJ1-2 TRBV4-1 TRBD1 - TGCGCCAGCAGCCAAGCCCTGACAGGGGCCAACTATGGCTACACCTTC CASSQALTGANYGYTF
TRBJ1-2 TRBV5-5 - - TGTGCCAGCAGCTTTATGGGGGACACGGCCAATGGCTACACCTTC CASSFMGDTANGYTF